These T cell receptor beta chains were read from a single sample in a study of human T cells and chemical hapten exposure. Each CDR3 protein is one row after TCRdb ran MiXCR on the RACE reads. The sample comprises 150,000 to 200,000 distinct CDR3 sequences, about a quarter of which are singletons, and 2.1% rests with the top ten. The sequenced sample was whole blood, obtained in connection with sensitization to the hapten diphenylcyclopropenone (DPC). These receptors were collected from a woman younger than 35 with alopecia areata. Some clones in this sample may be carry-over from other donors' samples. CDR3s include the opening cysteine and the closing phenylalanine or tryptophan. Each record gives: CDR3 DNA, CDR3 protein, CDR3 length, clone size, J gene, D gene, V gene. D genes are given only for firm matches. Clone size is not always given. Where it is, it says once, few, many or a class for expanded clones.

TGTGCCAGCAGTTTTCGGACTAGCGCCTACAATGAGCAGTTCTTC,CASSFRTSAYNEQFF,15,few,TRBJ2-1,TRBD2,TRBV27
TGTGCCAGCAGTTACCCAGGACAGGGGGCCGGAAAACGCCTCGGGACCCAGTACTTC,CASSYPGQGAGKRLGTQYF,19,few,TRBJ2-5,TRBD1,TRBV6-2/TRBV6-3
TGTGCCAGCAGCTCCCCCCAGGTCTCGGATGAGACCCAGTACTTC,CASSSPQVSDETQYF,15,-,TRBJ2-5,-,TRBV7-2
TGTGCCAGCAGTTACTCAGGGGGGTACTACAATGAGCAGTTCTTC,CASSYSGGYYNEQFF,15,-,TRBJ2-1,-,TRBV6-2/TRBV6-3
TGTGCCAGCAGCCCCAACAGGGCGGGCACTGAAGCTTTCTTT,CASSPNRAGTEAFF,14,-,TRBJ1-1,-,TRBV7-9
TGCGCCAGCAGCTTGGACGCCCCCTCTAGCGAACTCCCCTACGAGCAGTACTTC,CASSLDAPSSELPYEQYF,18,-,TRBJ2-7,-,TRBV5-1
TGCAGCGTCCTGGACCATAATGAAAAACTGTTTTTT,CSVLDHNEKLFF,12,few,TRBJ1-4,-,TRBV29-1
TGCGCCAGCAGCCAAGACGAGGAGAGCACAGATACGCAGTATTTT,CASSQDEESTDTQYF,15,-,TRBJ2-3,-,TRBV4-3
TGTGCCAGCAGTTTATTCGTTTCCCGGGCCCAGTACTTC,CASSLFVSRAQYF,13,few,TRBJ2-5,-,TRBV28
TGCGCCAGCAGCCAGCCCGGGACGGACTCTCCCGGGGAGCTGTTTTTT,CASSQPGTDSPGELFF,16,-,TRBJ2-2,-,TRBV4-1
TGTGCCAGCAGCTTACCGGGACGCCCGGAGACCCAGTACTTC,CASSLPGRPETQYF,14,few,TRBJ2-5,-,TRBV9
TGCGCCAGCAGCCAAGAACCAGGGTTGGCCGGGGAGCTGTTTTTT,CASSQEPGLAGELFF,15,-,TRBJ2-2,-,TRBV4-3
TGCAGTGCTAGACCCCCGGGACTGGACTACGAGCAGTACTTC,CSARPPGLDYEQYF,14,-,TRBJ2-7,-,TRBV20-1
TGTGCCAGTAGTCTACTAGCGGGGGTTGGCGAGACCCAGTACTTC,CASSLLAGVGETQYF,15,-,TRBJ2-5,TRBD2,TRBV19
TGCGCCAGCAGTCCAGAGTACAATGAGCAGTTCTTC,CASSPEYNEQFF,12,-,TRBJ2-1,-,TRBV5-1
TGTGCCAGCAGCTTGAAGTTGACAGGGAACACTGAAGCTTTCTTT,CASSLKLTGNTEAFF,15,-,TRBJ1-1,-,TRBV5-5
TGTGCCATCAGTGGAAAACAGGGTGCCCCTACCTACGAGCAGTACTTC,CAISGKQGAPTYEQYF,16,few,TRBJ2-7,-,TRBV10-3
TGTGCCAGCCGCAGTTCGGACGAGCAGTACTTC,CASRSSDEQYF,11,many,TRBJ2-7,-,TRBV11-2
TGTGCCAGCAGCTTAACGGGAGCTAGCGTAGGTACGCAGTATTTT,CASSLTGASVGTQYF,15,-,TRBJ2-3,-,TRBV7-2
TGTGCCAGCAGCGCCCTCGGGGGGGCAGAGACCCAGTACTTC,CASSALGGAETQYF,14,few,TRBJ2-5,TRBD2,TRBV11-2
TGTGCCAGCTGCGCCGAATACAATGAGCAGTTCTTC,CASCAEYNEQFF,12,few,TRBJ2-1,-,TRBV6-2/TRBV6-3
TGTGCCAGCAGGGGGGGGACTAGCGGGAGTGGTGAGCAGTTCTTC,CASRGGTSGSGEQFF,15,-,TRBJ2-1,TRBD2,TRBV6-2/TRBV6-3
TGCAGCGTTGGGGGAGTGCGGGGGGTACACTACAATGAGCAGTTCTTC,CSVGGVRGVHYNEQFF,16,-,TRBJ2-1,TRBD2,TRBV29-1
TGTGCCAGCAGTGAAAAGGTGGCGAGCAATCAGCCCCAGCATTTT,CASSEKVASNQPQHF,15,few,TRBJ1-5,-,TRBV2
TGCAGTGGCACGAGGGAGAACACTGAAGCTTTCTTT,CSGTRENTEAFF,12,once,TRBJ1-1,-,TRBV29-1